The rows below give T cell receptor beta chains drawn from one sample of a study of neoadjuvant anti-PD-1 for oral cavity cancer. TCRdb's copy holds only in-frame clones and misses some; the assay was immunoSEQ multiplex PCR. The repertoire holds some 7,300 clones, 47% seen once, with around 24% in the top ten. The material sequenced was tumor tissue, taken before nivolumab (anti-PD-1) treatment. These receptors all stem from a person aged 35-80 years with oral cavity squamous cell carcinoma. Both conserved end residues are part of each CDR3.

TRBJ1-5,TRBV27,15,CASSLSRSGDQPQHF
TRBJ2-5,TRBV5-1,15,CASSLEEGAWETQYF
TRBJ1-5,TRBV15,17,CATSRDLGTYSNQPQHF
TRBJ1-2,TRBV29-1,16,CSVDKGGQAGFGGYTF
TRBJ2-7,TRBV10-1,13,CASSASGGSEQYF
TRBJ1-4,TRBV10-3,15,CAIRMGTAENEKLFF
TRBJ2-7,TRBV28,15,CASSLWQGGTYEQYF
TRBJ1-6,TRBV19,14,CASSIRTRDSPLHF
TRBJ2-6,TRBV9,14,CASSVEGGANVLTF
TRBJ2-3,TRBV19,15,CASSMAGGGTDTQYF
TRBJ1-6,TRBV11-2,14,CASSPGQGNSPLHF
TRBJ2-3,TRBV5-6,17,CASMPLTRAGGTDTQYF
TRBJ1-1,TRBV9,12,CASSVNAGEAFF
TRBJ1-1,TRBV11-3,13,CASSLPENTEAFF
TRBJ2-7,TRBV7-2,15,CASSKTSGGEYEQYF
TRBJ2-5,TRBV7-2,15,CASSLAGQSQETQYF
TRBJ2-2,TRBV6-4,15,CASSPSGGATGELFF
TRBJ1-2,TRBV9,13,CASSLDGDYGYTF
TRBJ1-1,TRBV7-2,15,CASSEWTGLNTEAFF
TRBJ1-4,TRBV27,18,CASSQTTGELILNEKLFF
TRBJ2-3,TRBV4-1,16,CASSQDPYRSTDTQYF
TRBJ1-6,TRBV18,15,CASSTVQYYNSPLHF
TRBJ1-1,TRBV18,13,CASSGTENTEAFF
TRBJ2-2,TRBV6-5,13,CASTRGGGGELFF
TRBJ1-3,TRBV18,15,CASSPSGGSGNTIYF
TRBJ2-5,TRBV12-1,16,CASSLRAGGSQETQYF
TRBJ1-2,TRBV18,16,CASSPSSGRTNYGYTF
TRBJ1-4,TRBV2,15,CASSDPTGGNEKLFF
TRBJ1-2,TRBV6-1,12,CASSELGDQYPF
TRBJ2-5,TRBV6-1,12,CASSEGGTAQYF
TRBJ1-2,TRBV13,12,CASSWTGDGYTF
TRBJ1-6,TRBV7-9,16,CASSGTGTGFPSPLHF
TRBJ2-5,TRBV27,16,CASKEATGAPQETQYF
TRBJ2-7,TRBV13,15,CASSLGPGQSGEQYF
TRBJ2-3,TRBV5-6,17,CASSLAGSGATTDTQYF
TRBJ2-1,TRBV5-5,18,CASSLSLAGGWSYNEQFF
TRBJ1-4,TRBV7-3,13,CASSSRSNEKLFF
TRBJ2-6,TRBV7-2,15,CASSPTPSRANVLTF
TRBJ1-2,TRBV6-5,13,CASTHPGAQGYTF
TRBJ2-3,TRBV27,17,CASSLYGPRTGTDTQYF
TRBJ1-5,TRBV7-2,14,CASSLVDYIQPQHF
TRBJ1-6,TRBV25-1,17,CASSDYDRSSYNSPLHF
TRBJ1-1,TRBV19,17,CASSIVDAAIKNTEAFF
TRBJ1-2,TRBV9,15,CASSVDPGTGYGYTF
TRBJ1-6,TRBV12-5,16,CASGWTGPFSNSPLHF
TRBJ2-4,TRBV7-2,13,CASSLDFGGIQYF
TRBJ1-1,TRBV4-1,12,CASSQDLAEAFF
TRBJ2-7,TRBV7-2,15,CASSLTGTGGNEQYF
TRBJ1-1,TRBV5-8,18,CASSFGRQGRTVNTEAFF